This T cell receptor (beta chain) was recorded in a study of T-cell memory formation after mild COVID-19. TCRdb redid the calling of the 5' RACE reads with MiXCR, one entry per CDR3 protein. The sample lists 180,000 or so distinct CDR3 sequences, more than 15% occurring once. The receptor comes from an adult woman who had mild COVID-19 (a few samples of this study predate the infection). Cell type and time point are not known. Sequenced material: PBMCs or a T cell subset sorted from them (not recorded which).

In DNA form, the CDR3 reads TGTGCCAGCAGCCAAGACGAGAACTATGGCTACACCTTC. Amino acids: CASSQDENYGYTF. The rearrangement uses TRBV4-2 and TRBJ1-2; D gene uncertain. V dropped 0 bases and J dropped 2 bases, with 4 bases sitting between them. CDR1 is LGHNA, CDR2 YNFKEQ, per germline. CDR3 length: 13 residues.